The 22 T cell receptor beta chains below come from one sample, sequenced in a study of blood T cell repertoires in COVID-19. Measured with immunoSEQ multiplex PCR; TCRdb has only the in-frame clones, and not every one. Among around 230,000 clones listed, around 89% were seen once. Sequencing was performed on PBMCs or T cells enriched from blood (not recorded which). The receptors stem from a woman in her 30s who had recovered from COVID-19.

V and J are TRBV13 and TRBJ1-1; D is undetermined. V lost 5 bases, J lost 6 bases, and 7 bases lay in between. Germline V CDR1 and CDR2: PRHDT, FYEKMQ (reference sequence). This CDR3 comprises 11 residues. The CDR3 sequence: CASSVWPEAFF. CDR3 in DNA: TGTGCCAGCAGCGTGTGGCCTGAAGCTTTCTTT.

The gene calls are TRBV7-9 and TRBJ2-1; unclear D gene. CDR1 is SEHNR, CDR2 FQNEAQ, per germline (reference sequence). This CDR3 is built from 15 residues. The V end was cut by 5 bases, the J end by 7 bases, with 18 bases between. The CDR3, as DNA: TGTGCCAGCAGCCCTCGGATACGTCGGGTTAATGAGCAGTTCTTC. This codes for CASSPRIRRVNEQFF.

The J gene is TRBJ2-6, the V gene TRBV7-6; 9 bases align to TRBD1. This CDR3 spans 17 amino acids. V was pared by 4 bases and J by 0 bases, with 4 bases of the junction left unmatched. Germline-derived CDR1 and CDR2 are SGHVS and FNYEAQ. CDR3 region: CASSYRQGGSGANVLTF. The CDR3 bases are TGTGCCAGCAGCTATAGACAGGGGGGCTCTGGGGCCAACGTCCTGACTTTC.

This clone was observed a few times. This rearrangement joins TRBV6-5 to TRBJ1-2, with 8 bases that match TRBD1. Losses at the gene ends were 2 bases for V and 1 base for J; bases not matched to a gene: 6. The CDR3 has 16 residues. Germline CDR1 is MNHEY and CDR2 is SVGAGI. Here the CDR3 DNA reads TGTGCCAGCAGTTACGCGACAGGGGCGAATAACTATGGCTACACCTTC. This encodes CASSYATGANNYGYTF.

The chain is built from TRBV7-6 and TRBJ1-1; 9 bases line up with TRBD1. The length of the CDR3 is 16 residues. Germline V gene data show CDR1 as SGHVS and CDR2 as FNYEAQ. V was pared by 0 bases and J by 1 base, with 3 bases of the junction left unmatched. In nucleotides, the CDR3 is TGTGCCAGCAGCTTAGCGGAGGACAGGGGGAACACTGAAGCTTTCTTT. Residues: CASSLAEDRGNTEAFF.

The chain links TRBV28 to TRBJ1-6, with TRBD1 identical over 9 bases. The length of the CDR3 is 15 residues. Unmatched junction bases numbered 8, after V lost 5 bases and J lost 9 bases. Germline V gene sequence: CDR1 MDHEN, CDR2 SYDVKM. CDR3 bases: TGTGCCAGCAGTCACTTACAGGGGGCCTCTTCACCCCTCCACTTT. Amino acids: CASSHLQGASSPLHF. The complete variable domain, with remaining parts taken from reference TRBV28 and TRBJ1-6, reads DVKVTQSSRYLVKRTGEKVFLECVQDMDHENMFWYRQDPGLGLRLIYFSYDVKMKEKGDIPEGYSVSREKKERFSLILESASTNQTSMYLCASSHLQGASSPLHFGNGTRLTVT.

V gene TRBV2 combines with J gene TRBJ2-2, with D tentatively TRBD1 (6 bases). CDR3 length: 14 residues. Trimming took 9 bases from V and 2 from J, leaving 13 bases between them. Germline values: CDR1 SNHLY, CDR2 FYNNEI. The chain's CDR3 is CASGQQTNTGELFF. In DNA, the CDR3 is TGTGCCAGTGGACAGCAAACCAACACCGGGGAGCTGTTTTTT.

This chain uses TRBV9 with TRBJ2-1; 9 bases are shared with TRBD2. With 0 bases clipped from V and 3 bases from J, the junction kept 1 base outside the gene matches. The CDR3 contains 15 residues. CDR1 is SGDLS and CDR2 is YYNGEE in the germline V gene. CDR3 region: CASSVDSGGYNEQFF. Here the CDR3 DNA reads TGTGCCAGCAGCGTAGATAGCGGGGGCTACAATGAGCAGTTCTTC.

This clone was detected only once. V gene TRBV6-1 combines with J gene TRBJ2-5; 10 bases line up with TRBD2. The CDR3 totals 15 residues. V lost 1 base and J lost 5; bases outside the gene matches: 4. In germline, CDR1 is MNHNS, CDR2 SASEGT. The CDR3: CASSEVSGGAETQYF. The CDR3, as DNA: TGTGCCAGCAGTGAAGTGAGCGGGGGGGCTGAGACCCAGTACTTC.

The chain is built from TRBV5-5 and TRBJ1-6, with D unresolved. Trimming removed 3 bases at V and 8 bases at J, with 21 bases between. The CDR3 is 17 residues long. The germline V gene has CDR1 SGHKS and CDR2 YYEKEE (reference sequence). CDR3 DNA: TGTGCCAGCAGCTCTGCTTTACTGAAGAGGGTTGATTCACCCCTCCACTTT. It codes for CASSSALLKRVDSPLHF.

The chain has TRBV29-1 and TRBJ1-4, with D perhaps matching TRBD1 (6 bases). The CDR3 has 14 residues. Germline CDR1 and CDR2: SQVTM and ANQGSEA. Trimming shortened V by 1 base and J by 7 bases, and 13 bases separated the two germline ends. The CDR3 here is CSVEAAGAREKLFF. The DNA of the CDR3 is TGCAGCGTTGAAGCTGCGGGGGCCCGTGAAAAACTGTTTTTT.

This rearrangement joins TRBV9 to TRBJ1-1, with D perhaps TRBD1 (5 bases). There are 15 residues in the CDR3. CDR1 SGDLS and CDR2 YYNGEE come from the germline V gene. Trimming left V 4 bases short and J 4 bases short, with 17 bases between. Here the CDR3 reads CASSPKDTQSTEAFF. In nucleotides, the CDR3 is TGTGCCAGCAGCCCGAAGGACACGCAATCCACTGAAGCTTTCTTT.

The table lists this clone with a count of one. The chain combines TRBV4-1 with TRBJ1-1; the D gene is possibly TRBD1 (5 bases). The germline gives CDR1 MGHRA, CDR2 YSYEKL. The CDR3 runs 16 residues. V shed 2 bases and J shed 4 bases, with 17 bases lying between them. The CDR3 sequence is CASSQPTQGRGTEAFF. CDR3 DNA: TGCGCCAGCAGCCAACCAACTCAGGGTAGGGGCACTGAAGCTTTCTTT.

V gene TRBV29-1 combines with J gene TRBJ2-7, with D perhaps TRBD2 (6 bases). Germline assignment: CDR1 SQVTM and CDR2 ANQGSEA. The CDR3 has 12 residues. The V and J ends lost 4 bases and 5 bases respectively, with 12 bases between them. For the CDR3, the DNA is TGCAGCGTTGCGCGGGGCCCGGACGAGCAGTACTTC. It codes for CSVARGPDEQYF.

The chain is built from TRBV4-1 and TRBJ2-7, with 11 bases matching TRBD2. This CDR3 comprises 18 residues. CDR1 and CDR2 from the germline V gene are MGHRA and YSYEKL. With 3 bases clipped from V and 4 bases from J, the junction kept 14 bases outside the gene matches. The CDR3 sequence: CASSHLGLAGPPGYEQYF. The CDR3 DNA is TGCGCCAGCAGCCATCTAGGACTAGCGGGCCCTCCGGGATACGAGCAGTACTTC.

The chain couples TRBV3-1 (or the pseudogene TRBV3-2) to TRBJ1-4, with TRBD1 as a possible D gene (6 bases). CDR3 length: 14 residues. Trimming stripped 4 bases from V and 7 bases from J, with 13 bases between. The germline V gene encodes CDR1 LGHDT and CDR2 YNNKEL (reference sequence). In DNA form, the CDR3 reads TGTGCCAGCAGCCTTCAGGGGATCGGTGAAAAACTGTTTTTT. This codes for CASSLQGIGEKLFF.

The CDR3 region is CASSYRTLDRAGETQYF. In DNA, the CDR3 is TGTGCCAGCAGTTACCGAACCCTCGACAGGGCCGGGGAGACCCAGTACTTC. The rearrangement uses TRBV6-7 and TRBJ2-5; the match to TRBD1 covers 7 bases. TRBV6-7 is given ORF status, its function remaining uncertain. Trimming cost V 2 bases and J 5 bases; bases outside gene matches: 14. The length of the CDR3 is 17 residues.

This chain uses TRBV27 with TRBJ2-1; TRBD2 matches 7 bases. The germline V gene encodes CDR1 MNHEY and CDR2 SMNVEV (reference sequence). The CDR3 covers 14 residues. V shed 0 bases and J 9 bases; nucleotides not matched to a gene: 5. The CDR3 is CASSLSMGRGEQFF. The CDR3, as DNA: TGTGCCAGCAGTTTATCGATGGGGAGGGGTGAGCAGTTCTTC.

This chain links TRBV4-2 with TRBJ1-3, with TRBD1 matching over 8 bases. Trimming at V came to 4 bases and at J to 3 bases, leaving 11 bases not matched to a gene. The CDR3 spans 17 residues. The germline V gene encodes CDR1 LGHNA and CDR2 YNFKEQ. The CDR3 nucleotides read TGTGCCAGCAGCCTGAACTTCGACAGGGGACTTGGAAACACCATATATTTT. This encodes CASSLNFDRGLGNTIYF.

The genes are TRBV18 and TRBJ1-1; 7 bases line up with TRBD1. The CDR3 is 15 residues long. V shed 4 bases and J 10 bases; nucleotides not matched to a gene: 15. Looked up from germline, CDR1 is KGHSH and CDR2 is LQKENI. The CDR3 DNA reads TGTGCCAGCTCACAACGAGGGGGCCAGGAAGGGGTAGCTTTCTTT. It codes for CASSQRGGQEGVAFF.

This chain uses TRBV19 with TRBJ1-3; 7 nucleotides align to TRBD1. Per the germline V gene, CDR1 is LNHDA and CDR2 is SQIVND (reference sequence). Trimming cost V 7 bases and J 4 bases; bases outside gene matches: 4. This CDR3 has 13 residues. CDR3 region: CASKATGGNTIYF. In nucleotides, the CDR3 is TGTGCCAGTAAAGCGACAGGGGGAAACACCATATATTTT.

Here the CDR3 DNA reads TGTGCCAGCAGCTTAGTAGCCAGAGATTACGAGCAGTACTTC. Translated, it gives CASSLVARDYEQYF. The rearrangement uses TRBV7-2 and TRBJ2-7; no clear D gene. The germline V gene has CDR1 SGHTA and CDR2 FQGNSA. V dropped 1 base and J dropped 4 bases, with 11 bases sitting between them. The CDR3 runs to 14 residues.